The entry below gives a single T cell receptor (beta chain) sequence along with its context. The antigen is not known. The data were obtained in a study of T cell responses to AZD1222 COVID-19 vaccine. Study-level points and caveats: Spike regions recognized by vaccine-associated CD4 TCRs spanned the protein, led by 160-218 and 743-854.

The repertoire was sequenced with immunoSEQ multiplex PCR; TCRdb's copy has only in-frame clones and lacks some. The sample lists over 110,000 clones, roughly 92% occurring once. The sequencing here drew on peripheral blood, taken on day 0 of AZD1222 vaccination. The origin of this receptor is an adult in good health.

Written as DNA, the CDR3 is TGCAGCGTTGAAGGGGGGTACGAGCAGTACTTC. Amino acids: CSVEGGYEQYF. The chain uses TRBV29-1 and TRBJ2-7; D could derive from TRBD1 or TRBD2 (5 bases each). The germline gives CDR1 SQVTM, CDR2 ANQGSEA. The length of the CDR3 is 11 residues. V was cut by 1 base and J by 4 bases, with 5 bases left in between.